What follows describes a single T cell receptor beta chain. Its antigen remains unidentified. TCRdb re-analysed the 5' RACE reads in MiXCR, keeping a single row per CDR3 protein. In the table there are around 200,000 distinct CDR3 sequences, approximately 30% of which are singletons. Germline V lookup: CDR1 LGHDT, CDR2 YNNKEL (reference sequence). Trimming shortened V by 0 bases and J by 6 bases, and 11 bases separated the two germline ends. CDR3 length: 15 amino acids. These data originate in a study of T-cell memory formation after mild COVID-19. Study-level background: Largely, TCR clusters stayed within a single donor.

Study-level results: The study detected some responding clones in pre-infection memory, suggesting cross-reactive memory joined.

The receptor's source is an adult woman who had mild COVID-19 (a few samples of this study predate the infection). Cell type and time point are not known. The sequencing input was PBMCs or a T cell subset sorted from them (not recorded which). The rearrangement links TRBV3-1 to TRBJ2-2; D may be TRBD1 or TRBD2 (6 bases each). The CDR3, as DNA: TGTGCCAGCAGCCAAGACAGAAGGGGGGCCGGGGAGCTGTTTTTT. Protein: CASSQDRRGAGELFF.